What follows are 2 T cell receptor beta chains derived from one specimen sequenced in a study of beta chain features in type 1 diabetes. General study results and limits: Shorter TCRB CDR3s, moderately but significantly so, were found in Type 1 diabetes patients in all four CD4+ subsets.

Their antigen targets remain unknown. Expressed TCRB transcripts were sequenced because the entire RNA isolate underwent reverse transcription. This table comes from immunoSEQ multiplex PCR, and its TCRdb copy is limited to in-frame clones, with some not included. The repertoire has approximately 600,000 clones, around 12% of them found once; the top ten carry 0.09% to 0.15%. Sequencing used naive CD4+ T cells from blood. These receptors were obtained from a man aged 30-40 years with type 1 diabetes.

The chain is built from TRBV11-2 and TRBJ2-5; 10 bases fit TRBD1. The germline V gene has CDR1 SGHAT and CDR2 FQNNGV. V gave up 5 bases and J gave up 4 bases; unmatched junction bases: 4. This CDR3 has 14 amino acids. This chain's CDR3 is CASSVGQGTETQYF. The DNA for the CDR3 is TGTGCCAGCAGCGTGGGACAGGGGACAGAGACCCAGTACTTC.

Worth noting for this clone: This CDR3 is also generated by other DNA sequences in the sample. This sequence joins TRBV18 and TRBJ1-3; D gene uncertain. Deletions cut 3 bases from V and 0 bases from J, with 6 bases between. CDR3 length: 14 residues. Germline CDR1 and CDR2: KGHSH and LQKENI. The DNA of the CDR3 is TGTGCCAGCTCACCGGGCAGCTCTGGAAACACCATATATTTT. Amino acids: CASSPGSSGNTIYF.